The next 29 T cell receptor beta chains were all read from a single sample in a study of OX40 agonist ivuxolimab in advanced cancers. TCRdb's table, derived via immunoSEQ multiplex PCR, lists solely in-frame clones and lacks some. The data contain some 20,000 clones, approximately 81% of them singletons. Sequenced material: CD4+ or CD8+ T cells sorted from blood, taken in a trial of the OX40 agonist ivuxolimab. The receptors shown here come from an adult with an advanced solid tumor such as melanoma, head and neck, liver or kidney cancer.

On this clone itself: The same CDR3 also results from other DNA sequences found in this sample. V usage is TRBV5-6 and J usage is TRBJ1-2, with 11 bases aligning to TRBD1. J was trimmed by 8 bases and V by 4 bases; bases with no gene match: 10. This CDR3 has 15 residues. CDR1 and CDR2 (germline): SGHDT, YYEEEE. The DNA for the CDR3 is TGTGCCAGCAGCAGCACCGGGACAGGGGGGCAGGGCTACACCTTC. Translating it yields CASSSTGTGGQGYTF. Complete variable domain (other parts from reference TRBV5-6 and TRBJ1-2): DAGVTQSPTHLIKTRGQQVTLRCSPKSGHDTVSWYQQALGQGPQFIFQYYEEEERQRGNFPDRFSGHQFPNYSSELNVNALLLGDSALYLCASSSTGTGGQGYTFGSGTRLTVV.

The CDR3 DNA sequence: TGTGCCAGCAGCGTAAGTGCGGGGGCTTCCTACGAGCAGTACTTC. Translation gives CASSVSAGASYEQYF. The chain is built from TRBV9 and TRBJ2-7, with TRBD2 as a possible D gene (7 bases). Trimming removed 1 base from V and 1 base from J, with 12 bases in between. Germline V CDR1 and CDR2: SGDLS, YYNGEE. The CDR3 has 15 amino acids.

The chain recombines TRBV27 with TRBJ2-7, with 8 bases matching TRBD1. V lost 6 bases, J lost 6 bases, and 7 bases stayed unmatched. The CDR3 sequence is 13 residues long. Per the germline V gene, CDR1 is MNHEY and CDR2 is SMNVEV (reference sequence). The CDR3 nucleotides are TGTGCCAGCAGCATGACAGGGGAGTCCGAGCAGTACTTC. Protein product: CASSMTGESEQYF.

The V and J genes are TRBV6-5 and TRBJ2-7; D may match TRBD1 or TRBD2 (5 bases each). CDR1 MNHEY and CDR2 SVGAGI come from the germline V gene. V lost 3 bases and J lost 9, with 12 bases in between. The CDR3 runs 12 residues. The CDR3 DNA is TGTGCCAGCAGTTATAAGGTGGGGGTGCAGTACTTC. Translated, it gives CASSYKVGVQYF.

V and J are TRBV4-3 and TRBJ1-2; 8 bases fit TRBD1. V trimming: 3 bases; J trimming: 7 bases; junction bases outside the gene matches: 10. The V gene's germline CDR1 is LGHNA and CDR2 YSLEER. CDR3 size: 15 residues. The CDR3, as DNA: TGCGCCAGCAGCCAGAACCAGGACAGGGTGGGTGGCTACACCTTC. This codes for CASSQNQDRVGGYTF.

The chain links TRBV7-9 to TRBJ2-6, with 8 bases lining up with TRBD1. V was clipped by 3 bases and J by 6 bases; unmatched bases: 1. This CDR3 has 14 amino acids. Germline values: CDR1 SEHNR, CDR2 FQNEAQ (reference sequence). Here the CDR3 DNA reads TGTGCCAGCAGCTTTCAGGGGGCGGCCAACGTCCTGACTTTC. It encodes CASSFQGAANVLTF. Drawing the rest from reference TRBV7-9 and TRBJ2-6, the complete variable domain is DTGVSQNPRHKITKRGQNVTFRCDPISEHNRLYWYRQTLGQGPEFLTYFQNEAQLEKSRLLSDRFSAERPKGSFSTLEIQRTEQGDSAMYLCASSFQGAANVLTFGAGSRLTVL.

The DNA of the CDR3 is TGTGCCTCGACGGCCATGAACACTGAAGCTTTCTTT. Translated, it gives CASTAMNTEAFF. The chain carries TRBV2 and TRBJ1-1; no clear D gene. The CDR3 covers 12 residues. Trimming took off 11 bases at V and 0 bases at J, with 10 bases between the two ends. Germline V gene data show CDR1 as SNHLY and CDR2 as FYNNEI.

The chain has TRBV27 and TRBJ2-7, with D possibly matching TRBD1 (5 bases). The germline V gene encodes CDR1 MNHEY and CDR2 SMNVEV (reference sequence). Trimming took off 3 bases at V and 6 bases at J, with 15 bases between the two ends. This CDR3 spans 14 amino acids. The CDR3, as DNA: TGTGCCAGCAGTTTGGGGCGATTAACGCGCGAGCAGTACTTC. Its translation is CASSLGRLTREQYF.

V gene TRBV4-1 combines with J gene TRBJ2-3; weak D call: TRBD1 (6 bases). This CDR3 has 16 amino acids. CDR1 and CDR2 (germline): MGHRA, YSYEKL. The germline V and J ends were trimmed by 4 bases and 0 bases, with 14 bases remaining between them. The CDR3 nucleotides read TGCGCCAGCAGCCTAAGACAGGCCTTTAGCACAGATACGCAGTATTTT. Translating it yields CASSLRQAFSTDTQYF.

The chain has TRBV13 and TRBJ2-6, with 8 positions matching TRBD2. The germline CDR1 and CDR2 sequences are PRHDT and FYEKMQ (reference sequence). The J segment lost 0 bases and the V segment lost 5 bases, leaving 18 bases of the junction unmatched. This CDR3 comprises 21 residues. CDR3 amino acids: CASSQGRGLGVKSSGANVLTF. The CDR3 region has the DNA TGTGCCAGCAGCCAGGGTAGGGGACTAGGGGTGAAGAGCTCTGGGGCCAACGTCCTGACTTTC.

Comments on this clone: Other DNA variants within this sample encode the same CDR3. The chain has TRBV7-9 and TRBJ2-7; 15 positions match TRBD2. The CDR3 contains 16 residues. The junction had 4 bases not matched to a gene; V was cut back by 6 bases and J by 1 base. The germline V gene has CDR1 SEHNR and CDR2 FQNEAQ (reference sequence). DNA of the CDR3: TGTGCCAGCAGTCCCGGACTAGCGGGGGGGTCCTACGAGCAGTACTTC. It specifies CASSPGLAGGSYEQYF.

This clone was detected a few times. In DNA form, the CDR3 reads TGTGCCAGCAGCTTAGGTCAGGGCCCAAGAAATGAGCAGTTCTTC. Its protein is CASSLGQGPRNEQFF. The V gene is TRBV7-6, the J gene TRBJ2-1; a weak D match, TRBD1 (5 bases). The V end was cut by 1 base, the J end by 7 bases, with 14 bases between. The CDR3 covers 15 residues. CDR1 is SGHVS, CDR2 FNYEAQ, per germline.

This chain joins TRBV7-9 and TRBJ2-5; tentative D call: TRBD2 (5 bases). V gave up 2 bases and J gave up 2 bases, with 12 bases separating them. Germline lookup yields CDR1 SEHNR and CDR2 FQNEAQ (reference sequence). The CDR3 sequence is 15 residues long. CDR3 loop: CASSLTGRPQETQYF. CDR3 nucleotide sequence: TGTGCCAGCAGCTTAACGGGGAGACCTCAAGAGACCCAGTACTTC.

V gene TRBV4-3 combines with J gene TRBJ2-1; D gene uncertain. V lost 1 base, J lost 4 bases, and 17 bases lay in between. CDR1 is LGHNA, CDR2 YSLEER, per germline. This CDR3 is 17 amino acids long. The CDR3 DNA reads TGCGCCAGCAGCCAAGGCTGGCTCGCAAGACTTTACAATGAGCAGTTCTTC. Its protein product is CASSQGWLARLYNEQFF.

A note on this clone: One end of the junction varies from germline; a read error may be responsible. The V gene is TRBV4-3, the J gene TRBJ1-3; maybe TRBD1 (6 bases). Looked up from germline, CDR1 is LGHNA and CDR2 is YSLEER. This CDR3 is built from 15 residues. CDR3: CASSPLGTTGNTIYF. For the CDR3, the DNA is TGCGCCAGCAGCCCGCTCGGGACAACTGGGAACACCATATATTTT.

CDR3 residues: CASSGRDRALTYEQYF. CDR3 in DNA: TGTGCCAGCAGCGGCCGGGACAGGGCCCTTACCTACGAGCAGTACTTC. The V call is TRBV7-8, the J call TRBJ2-7; 9 nucleotides line up with TRBD1. Germline CDR1 and CDR2: SGHVS and FQNEAQ. J lost 2 bases, V lost 5 bases, and 10 bases had no gene match. The CDR3 extends over 16 amino acids. The full variable domain, completed using reference TRBV7-8 and TRBJ2-7, is GAGVSQSPRYKVAKRGQDVALRCDPISGHVSLFWYQQALGQGPEFLTYFQNEAQLDKSGLPSDRFFAERPEGSVSTLKIQRTQQEDSAVYLCASSGRDRALTYEQYFGPGTRLTVT.

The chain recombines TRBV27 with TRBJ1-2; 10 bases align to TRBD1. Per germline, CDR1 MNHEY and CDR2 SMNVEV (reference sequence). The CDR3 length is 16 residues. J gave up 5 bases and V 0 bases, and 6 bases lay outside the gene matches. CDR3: CASSLSIGDRGYGYTF. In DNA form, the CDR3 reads TGTGCCAGCAGTTTATCGATAGGGGACAGGGGTTATGGCTACACCTTC.

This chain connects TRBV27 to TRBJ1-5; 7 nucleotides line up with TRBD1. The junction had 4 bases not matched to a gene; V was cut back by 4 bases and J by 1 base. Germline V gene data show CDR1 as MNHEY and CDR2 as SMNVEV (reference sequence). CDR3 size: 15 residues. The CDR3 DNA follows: TGTGCCAGCAGTTCCAAGACAGGGAGCAATCAGCCCCAGCATTTT. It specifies CASSSKTGSNQPQHF.

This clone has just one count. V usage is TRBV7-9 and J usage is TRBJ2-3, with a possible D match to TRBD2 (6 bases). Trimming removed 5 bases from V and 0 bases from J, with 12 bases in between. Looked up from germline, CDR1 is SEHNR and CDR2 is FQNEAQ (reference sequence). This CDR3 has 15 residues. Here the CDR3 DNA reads TGTGCCAGCAGCCCCTTTGGGGGGAGCACAGATACGCAGTATTTT. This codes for CASSPFGGSTDTQYF.

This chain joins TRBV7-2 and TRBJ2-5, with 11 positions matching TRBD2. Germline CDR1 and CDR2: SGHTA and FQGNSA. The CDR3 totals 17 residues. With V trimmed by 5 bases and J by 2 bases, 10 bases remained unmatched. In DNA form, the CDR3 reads TGTGCCAGCAGCGCTGCGACTAGCGGGGTGAGACAAGAGACCCAGTACTTC. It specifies CASSAATSGVRQETQYF.

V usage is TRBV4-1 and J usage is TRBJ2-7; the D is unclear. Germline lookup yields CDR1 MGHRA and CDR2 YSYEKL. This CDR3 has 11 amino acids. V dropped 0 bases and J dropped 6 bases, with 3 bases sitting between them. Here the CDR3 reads CASSQDGEQYF. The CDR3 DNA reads TGCGCCAGCAGCCAAGATGGCGAGCAGTACTTC.

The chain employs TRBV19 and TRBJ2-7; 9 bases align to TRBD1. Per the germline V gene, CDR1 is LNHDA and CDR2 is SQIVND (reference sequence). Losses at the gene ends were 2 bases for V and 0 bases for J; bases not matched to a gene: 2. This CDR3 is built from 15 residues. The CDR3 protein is CASSILQGASYEQYF. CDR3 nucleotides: TGTGCCAGTAGTATACTACAGGGGGCCTCCTACGAGCAGTACTTC.

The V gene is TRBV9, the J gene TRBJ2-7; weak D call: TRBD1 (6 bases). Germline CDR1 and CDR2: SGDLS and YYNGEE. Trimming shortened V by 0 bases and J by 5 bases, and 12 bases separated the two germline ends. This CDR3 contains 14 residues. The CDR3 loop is CASSVGSRGNEQYF. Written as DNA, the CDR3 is TGTGCCAGCAGCGTAGGGAGCAGGGGTAACGAGCAGTACTTC.

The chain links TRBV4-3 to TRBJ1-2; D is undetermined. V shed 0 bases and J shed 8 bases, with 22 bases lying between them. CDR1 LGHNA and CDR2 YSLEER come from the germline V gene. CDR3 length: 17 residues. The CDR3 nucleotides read TGCGCCAGCAGCCAAGATCCAGGAACTGGGGTGGGGAAGGGCTACACCTTC. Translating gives CASSQDPGTGVGKGYTF.

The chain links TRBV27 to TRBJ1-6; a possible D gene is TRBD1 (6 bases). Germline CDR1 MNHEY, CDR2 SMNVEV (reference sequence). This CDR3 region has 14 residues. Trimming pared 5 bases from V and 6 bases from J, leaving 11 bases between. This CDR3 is CASSTGISNSPLHF. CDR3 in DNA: TGTGCCAGCAGTACAGGGATCTCTAATTCACCCCTCCACTTT.

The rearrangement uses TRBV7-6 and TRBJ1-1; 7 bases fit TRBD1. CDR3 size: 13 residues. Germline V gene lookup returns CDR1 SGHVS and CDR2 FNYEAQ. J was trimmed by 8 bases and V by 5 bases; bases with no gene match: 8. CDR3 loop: CASSHSVQGEAFF. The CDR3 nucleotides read TGTGCCAGCAGCCATTCAGTACAGGGGGAAGCTTTCTTT. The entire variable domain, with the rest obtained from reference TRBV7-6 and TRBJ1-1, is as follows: GAGVSQSPRYKVTKRGQDVALRCDPISGHVSLYWYRQALGQGPEFLTYFNYEAQQDKSGLPNDRFSAERPEGSISTLTIQRTEQRDSAMYRCASSHSVQGEAFFGQGTRLTVV.

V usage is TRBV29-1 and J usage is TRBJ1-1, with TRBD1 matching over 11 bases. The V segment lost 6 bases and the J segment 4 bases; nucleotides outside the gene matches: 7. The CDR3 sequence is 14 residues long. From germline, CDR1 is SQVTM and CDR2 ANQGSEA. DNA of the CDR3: TGCAGCGTCGACCCCGGGACAGGGGGCACTGAAGCTTTCTTT. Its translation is CSVDPGTGGTEAFF.

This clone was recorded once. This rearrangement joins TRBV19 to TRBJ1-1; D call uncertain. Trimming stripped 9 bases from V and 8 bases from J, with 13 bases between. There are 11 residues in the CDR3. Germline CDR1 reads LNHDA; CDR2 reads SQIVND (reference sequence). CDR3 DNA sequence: TGTGCCAGCAGGTTTCGCGGCGAAGCTTTCTTT. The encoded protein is CASRFRGEAFF.

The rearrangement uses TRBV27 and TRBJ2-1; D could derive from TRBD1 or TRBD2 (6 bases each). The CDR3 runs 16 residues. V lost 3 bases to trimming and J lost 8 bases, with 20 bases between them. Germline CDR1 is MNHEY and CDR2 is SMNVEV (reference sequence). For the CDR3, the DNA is TGTGCCAGCAGTTTGACCGGGGGCGAGTGGGTGGATGAGCAGTTCTTC. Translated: CASSLTGGEWVDEQFF.